The 20 T cell receptor beta chains listed next were all sequenced from one sample in a study of long-term antiretroviral therapy in people with HIV. A v3.0 immunoSEQ assay was performed at survey level. Here immunoSEQ multiplex PCR was the method, and the copy in TCRdb shows in-frame clones only, minus some. The data hold 25,000 to 35,000 clones, with approximately 94% observed a single time. The sample was unsorted PBMCs, taken approximately 7.4 years after starting antiretroviral therapy. The source is a man between 50 and 59 years old with HIV.

This clone showed up just once. This sequence joins TRBV7-6 and TRBJ1-1; the D gene is possibly TRBD1 (5 bases). Trimming pared 1 base from V and 4 bases from J, leaving 22 bases between. The CDR3 spans 18 residues. Germline CDR1 and CDR2: SGHVS and FNYEAQ. In DNA form, the CDR3 reads TGTGCCAGCAGCTTAGGGGAAGGGGACCTTAGGGCGCGCACTGAAGCTTTCTTT. Protein: CASSLGEGDLRARTEAFF.

In DNA form, the CDR3 reads TGTGCCAGCAGCTTGAATGGACCAACTAATGAAAAACTGTTTTTT. Its translation is CASSLNGPTNEKLFF. The chain employs TRBV5-6 and TRBJ1-4; D remains ambiguous. Germline V gene data show CDR1 as SGHDT and CDR2 as YYEEEE. The V end was cut by 1 base, the J end by 0 bases, with 7 bases between. The CDR3 loop spans 15 amino acids.

V is TRBV14 and J is TRBJ2-1; no clear D. CDR3 length equals 11 residues. Germline V lookup: CDR1 SGHDN, CDR2 FVKESK. Trimming left V 6 bases short and J 3 bases short, with 3 bases between. The CDR3 spells CASSFYNEQFF. CDR3 nucleotide sequence: TGTGCCAGCAGTTTCTACAATGAGCAGTTCTTC.

The chain uses TRBV5-1 and TRBJ2-3, with a tentative D call TRBD2 (5 bases). V lost 1 base, J lost 6 bases, and 12 bases lay in between. The CDR3 runs 14 residues. Germline V CDR1 and CDR2: SGHRS, YFSETQ. In nucleotides, the CDR3 is TGCGCCAGCAGCTTGAGCGGCAGCGGTGATACGCAGTATTTT. Its protein product is CASSLSGSGDTQYF.

The V and J genes are TRBV15 and TRBJ1-5; the D is unclear. V was cut by 4 bases and J by 0 bases, with 7 bases left in between. Looked up from germline, CDR1 is LNHNV and CDR2 is YYDKDF (reference sequence). The CDR3 length is 14 residues. Written as DNA, the CDR3 is TGTGCCACCAGCACAGAAGTTAGCAATCAGCCCCAGCATTTT. Translation gives CATSTEVSNQPQHF.

The rearrangement joins TRBV29-1 to TRBJ2-2; 8 bases map to TRBD1. Per germline, CDR1 SQVTM and CDR2 ANQGSEA. After removal of 7 bases from V and 6 bases from J, the junction contained 10 bases not matched to a gene. CDR3 size: 14 residues. CDR3 amino acids: CSAMTGASSGELFF. The CDR3 coding sequence is TGCAGCGCCATGACAGGGGCCTCCTCCGGGGAGCTGTTTTTT.

As DNA, the CDR3 is TGTGCCAGCAGTGCTACCCGGGGGTTCGATGAGCAGTTCTTC. The encoded protein is CASSATRGFDEQFF. The V call is TRBV6-1, the J call TRBJ2-1, with D possibly matching TRBD2 (6 bases). V lost 4 bases, J lost 8 bases, and 15 bases lay in between. Germline CDR1 and CDR2: MNHNS and SASEGT. The CDR3 consists of 14 residues.

The chain recombines TRBV7-6 with TRBJ1-3; 10 bases agree with TRBD1. Germline V gene data show CDR1 as SGHVS and CDR2 as FNYEAQ. The CDR3 consists of 15 residues. Unmatched junction bases numbered 3, after V lost 5 bases and J lost 2 bases. CDR3 sequence (DNA): TGTGCCAGCAGCGCGGGACAGGGGACTGGAAACACCATATATTTT. Translated, it gives CASSAGQGTGNTIYF.

The chain employs TRBV11-2 and TRBJ2-5, with 7 positions matching TRBD1. Trimming took 1 base from V and 5 from J; bases not matched to a gene: 7. Germline CDR1 SGHAT, CDR2 FQNNGV. The CDR3 loop spans 15 amino acids. CDR3 sequence: CASSLGTGPRETQYF. Here the CDR3 DNA reads TGTGCCAGCAGCTTAGGGACAGGACCCCGGGAGACCCAGTACTTC.

The chain links TRBV7-8 to TRBJ2-2, with D perhaps TRBD1 (5 bases). Germline CDR1 SGHVS, CDR2 FQNEAQ. The V and J ends lost 2 bases and 7 bases respectively, with 17 bases between them. The CDR3 is 16 amino acids. CDR3 DNA: TGTGCCAGCAGCTTAAGGTGGCAAGGGGCAGGCGGGGAGCTGTTTTTT. Protein: CASSLRWQGAGGELFF.

The rearrangement joins TRBV7-8 to TRBJ2-7; 7 bases align to TRBD1. This CDR3 contains 15 residues. Trimming cost V 0 bases and J 6 bases; bases outside gene matches: 8. CDR1 is SGHVS, CDR2 FQNEAQ, per germline. CDR3 sequence (DNA): TGTGCCAGCAGCTTAGCGCCCCGACAGGGCGGCGAGCAGTACTTC. Protein product: CASSLAPRQGGEQYF. The whole variable domain, remainder taken from reference TRBV7-8 and TRBJ2-7, is GAGVSQSPRYKVAKRGQDVALRCDPISGHVSLFWYQQALGQGPEFLTYFQNEAQLDKSGLPSDRFFAERPEGSVSTLKIQRTQQEDSAVYLCASSLAPRQGGEQYFGPGTRLTVT.

V and J are TRBV5-1 and TRBJ2-3; TRBD1 aligns across 10 bases. After removal of 4 bases from V and 3 bases from J, the junction contained 5 bases not matched to a gene. The germline CDR1 and CDR2 sequences are SGHRS and YFSETQ. The CDR3 covers 15 residues. The CDR3 region is CASSEGQGRTDTQYF. In DNA form, the CDR3 reads TGCGCCAGCAGCGAGGGACAGGGGAGGACAGATACGCAGTATTTT.

This chain joins TRBV5-1 and TRBJ2-1, with 16 bases fitting TRBD2. Per germline, CDR1 SGHRS and CDR2 YFSETQ. The CDR3 is made up of 17 amino acids. The V and J ends lost 0 bases and 8 bases, in that order; junction bases with no gene match: 5. CDR3 bases: TGCGCCAGCAGCTTGGAGGGACTAGCGGGGGGGCGTGATGAGCAGTTCTTC. Protein sequence: CASSLEGLAGGRDEQFF.

The rearrangement uses TRBV4-1 and TRBJ2-2; the match to TRBD2 covers 7 bases. V lost 4 bases to trimming and J lost 0 bases; unmatched junction nucleotides: 11. CDR3 length: 18 residues. Germline assignment: CDR1 MGHRA and CDR2 YSYEKL. CDR3 bases: TGCGCCAGCAGCCGAATTCAACCGGGACTAACGAACACCGGGGAGCTGTTTTTT. Residues: CASSRIQPGLTNTGELFF.

The genes are TRBV5-1 and TRBJ2-1; D is perhaps TRBD1 or TRBD2 (5 bases each). Germline V gene data show CDR1 as SGHRS and CDR2 as YFSETQ. Trimming cost V 0 bases and J 8 bases, with 15 bases left between them. The CDR3 spans 15 residues. The CDR3 DNA sequence: TGCGCCAGCAGCTTGGCCTTAGGGACGATCGATGAGCAGTTCTTC. Encoded protein: CASSLALGTIDEQFF.

This clone has only one observation. The sample has other DNA sequences that encode this CDR3 too. This sequence joins TRBV29-1 and TRBJ1-1; D gene uncertain. With 4 bases removed from V and 1 base from J, the gap between germline ends came to 1 base. Per the germline V gene, CDR1 is SQVTM and CDR2 is ANQGSEA. This CDR3 has 10 amino acids. The CDR3 sequence is CSVGNTEAFF. For the CDR3, the DNA is TGCAGCGTTGGGAACACTGAAGCTTTCTTT.

The rearrangement uses TRBV4-2 and TRBJ2-1; 7 bases agree with TRBD2. Germline CDR1 and CDR2: LGHNA and YNFKEQ. CDR3 length: 16 residues. Trimming took 1 base from V and 4 from J; bases not matched to a gene: 7. CDR3 sequence: CASSQVGRGDYNEQFF. The CDR3, as DNA: TGTGCCAGCAGCCAAGTGGGTCGGGGGGATTACAATGAGCAGTTCTTC.

In its sample, this clone was seen once. The sample holds other DNA sequences that translate to the same CDR3. The rearrangement joins TRBV15 to TRBJ2-7, with D perhaps matching TRBD1 (5 bases). The CDR3 sequence is 15 residues long. Germline V gene lookup returns CDR1 LNHNV and CDR2 YYDKDF (reference sequence). V lost 0 bases, J lost 4 bases, and 13 bases lay in between. CDR3 nucleotide sequence: TGTGCCACCAGCAGAGATCAGGCAGGGATTTACGAGCAGTACTTC. This translates into CATSRDQAGIYEQYF.

The chain carries TRBV15 and TRBJ2-1; perhaps TRBD1 as D (6 bases). The CDR3 is made up of 18 amino acids. Germline CDR1 and CDR2: LNHNV and YYDKDF (reference sequence). Between the trimmed V and J ends, which lost 0 bases and 8 bases, there was a span of 23 bases. The CDR3, as DNA: TGTGCCACCAGCAGAGATCCGGTCGGGACGGACAGAAGCCATGAGCAGTTCTTC. It codes for CATSRDPVGTDRSHEQFF.

This chain joins TRBV6-1 and TRBJ2-7, with TRBD2 as a possible D gene (6 bases). Germline V gene lookup returns CDR1 MNHNS and CDR2 SASEGT. The length of the CDR3 is 11 residues. The CDR3 loop is CLWGRTYEQYF. In DNA form, the CDR3 reads TGTCTCTGGGGGAGGACCTACGAGCAGTACTTC.